This T cell receptor (beta chain) was sequenced during a study of response to subunit inactivated influenza vaccine. This CDR3 comprises 16 residues. With V trimmed by 4 bases and J by 5 bases, 7 bases remained unmatched. CDR1 is KGHDR and CDR2 is SFDVKD in the germline V gene. Overall study findings and caveats: Few additional T cells are recruited per seasonal influenza vaccination, authors suggested.

Comment on this clonotype: Its target is not known.

TCRdb reprocessed the RT-PCR reads via MiXCR and lists one record per CDR3 protein. This table holds hundreds of thousands of distinct CDR3 sequences, 22% found once. This specimen consisted of PBMCs from blood, obtained approximately 20 months after vaccination. The gene calls are TRBV24-1 and TRBJ2-1; 10 nucleotides align to TRBD1. This receptor was identified in a man aged 45-69 years who received an inactivated influenza vaccine. The CDR3 DNA reads TGTGCCACCAGTGACCCGCACGGGACAGGGGACAATGAGCAGTTCTTC. Translation: CATSDPHGTGDNEQFF.